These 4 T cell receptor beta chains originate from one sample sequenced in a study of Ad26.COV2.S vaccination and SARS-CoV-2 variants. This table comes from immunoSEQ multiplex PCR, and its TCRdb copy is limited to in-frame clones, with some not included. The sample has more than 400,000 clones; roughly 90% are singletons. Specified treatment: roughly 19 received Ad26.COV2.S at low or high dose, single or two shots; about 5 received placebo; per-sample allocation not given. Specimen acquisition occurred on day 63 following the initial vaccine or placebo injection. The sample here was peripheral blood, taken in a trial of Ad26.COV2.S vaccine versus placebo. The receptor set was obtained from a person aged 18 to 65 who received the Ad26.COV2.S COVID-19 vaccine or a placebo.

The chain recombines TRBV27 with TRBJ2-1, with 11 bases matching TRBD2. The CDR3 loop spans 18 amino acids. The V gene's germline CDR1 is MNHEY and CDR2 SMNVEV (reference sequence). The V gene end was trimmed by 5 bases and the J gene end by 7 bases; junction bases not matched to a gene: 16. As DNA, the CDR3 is TGTGCCAGCAGTCCCTCGCCCTCTAGCGGGGGGTCCAGGAATGAGCAGTTCTTC. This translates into CASSPSPSSGGSRNEQFF.

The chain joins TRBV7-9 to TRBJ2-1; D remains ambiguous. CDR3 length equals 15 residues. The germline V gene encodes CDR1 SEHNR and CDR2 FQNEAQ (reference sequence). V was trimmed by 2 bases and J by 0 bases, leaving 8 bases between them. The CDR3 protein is CASSLTSVSYNEQFF. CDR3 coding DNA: TGTGCCAGCAGCTTAACCTCTGTCTCCTACAATGAGCAGTTCTTC.

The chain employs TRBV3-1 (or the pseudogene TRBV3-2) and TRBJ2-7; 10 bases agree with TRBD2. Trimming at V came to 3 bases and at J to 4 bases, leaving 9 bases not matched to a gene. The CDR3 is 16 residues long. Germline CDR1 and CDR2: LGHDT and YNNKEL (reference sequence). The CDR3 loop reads CASSHLASGGLYEQYF. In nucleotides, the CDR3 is TGTGCCAGCAGCCACCTCGCTAGCGGGGGACTGTACGAGCAGTACTTC.

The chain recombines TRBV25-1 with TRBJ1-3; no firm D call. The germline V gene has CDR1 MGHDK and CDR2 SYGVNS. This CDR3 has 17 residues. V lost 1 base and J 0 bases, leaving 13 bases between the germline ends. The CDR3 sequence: CASSELVEAISGNTIYF. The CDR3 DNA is TGTGCCAGCAGTGAATTGGTGGAGGCGATCTCTGGAAACACCATATATTTT.